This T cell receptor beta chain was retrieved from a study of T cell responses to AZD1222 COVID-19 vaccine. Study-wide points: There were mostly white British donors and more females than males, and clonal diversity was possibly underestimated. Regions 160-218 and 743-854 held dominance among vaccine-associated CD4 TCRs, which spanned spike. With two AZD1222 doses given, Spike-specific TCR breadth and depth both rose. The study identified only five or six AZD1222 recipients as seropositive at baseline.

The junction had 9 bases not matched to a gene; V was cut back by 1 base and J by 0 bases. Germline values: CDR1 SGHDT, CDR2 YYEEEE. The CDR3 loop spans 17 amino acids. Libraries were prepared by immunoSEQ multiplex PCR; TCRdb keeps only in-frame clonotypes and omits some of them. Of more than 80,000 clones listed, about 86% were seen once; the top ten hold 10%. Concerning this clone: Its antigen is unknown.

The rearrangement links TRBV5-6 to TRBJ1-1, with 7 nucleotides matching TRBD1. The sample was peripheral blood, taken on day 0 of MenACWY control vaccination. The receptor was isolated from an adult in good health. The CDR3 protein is CASSLRGGFGVNTEAFF. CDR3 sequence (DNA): TGTGCCAGCAGCTTGCGAGGGGGCTTCGGGGTGAACACTGAAGCTTTCTTT.